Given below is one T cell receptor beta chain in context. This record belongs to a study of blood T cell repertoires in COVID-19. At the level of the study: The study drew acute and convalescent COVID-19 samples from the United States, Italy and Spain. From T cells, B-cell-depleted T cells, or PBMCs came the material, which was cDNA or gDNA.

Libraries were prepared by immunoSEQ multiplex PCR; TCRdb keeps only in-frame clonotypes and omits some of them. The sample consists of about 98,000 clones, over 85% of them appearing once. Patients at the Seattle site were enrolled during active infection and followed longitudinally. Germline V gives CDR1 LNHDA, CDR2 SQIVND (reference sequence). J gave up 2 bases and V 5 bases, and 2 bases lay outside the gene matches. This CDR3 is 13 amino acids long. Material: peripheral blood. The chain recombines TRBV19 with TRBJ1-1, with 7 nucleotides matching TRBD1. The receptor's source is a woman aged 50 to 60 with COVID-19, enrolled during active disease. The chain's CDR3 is CASSWDRNTEAFF. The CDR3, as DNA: TGTGCCAGTAGTTGGGACAGAAACACTGAAGCTTTCTTT. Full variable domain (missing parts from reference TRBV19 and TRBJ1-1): DGGITQSPKYLFRKEGQNVTLSCEQNLNHDAMYWYRQDPGQGLRLIYYSQIVNDFQKGDIAEGYSVSREKKESFPLTVTSAQKNPTAFYLCASSWDRNTEAFFGQGTRLTVV.